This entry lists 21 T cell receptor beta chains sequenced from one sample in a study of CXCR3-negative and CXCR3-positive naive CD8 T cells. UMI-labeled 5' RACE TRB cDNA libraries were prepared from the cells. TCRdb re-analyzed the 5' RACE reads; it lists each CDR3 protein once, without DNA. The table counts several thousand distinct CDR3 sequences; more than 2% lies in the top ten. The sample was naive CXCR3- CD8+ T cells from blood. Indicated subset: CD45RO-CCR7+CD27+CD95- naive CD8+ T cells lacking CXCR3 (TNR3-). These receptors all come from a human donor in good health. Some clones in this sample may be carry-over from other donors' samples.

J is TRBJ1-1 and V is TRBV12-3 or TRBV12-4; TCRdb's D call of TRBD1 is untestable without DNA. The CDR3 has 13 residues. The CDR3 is CASSPGQGNEAFF.

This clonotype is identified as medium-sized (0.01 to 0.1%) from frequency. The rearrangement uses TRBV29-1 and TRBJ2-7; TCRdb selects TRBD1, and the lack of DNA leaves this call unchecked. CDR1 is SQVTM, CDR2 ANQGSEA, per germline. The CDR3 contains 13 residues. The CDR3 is CSVEGTGVYEQYF.

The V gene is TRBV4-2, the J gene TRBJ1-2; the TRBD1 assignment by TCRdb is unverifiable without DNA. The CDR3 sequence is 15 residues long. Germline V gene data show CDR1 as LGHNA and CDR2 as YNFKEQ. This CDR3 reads CASSQDRGVLYGYTF.

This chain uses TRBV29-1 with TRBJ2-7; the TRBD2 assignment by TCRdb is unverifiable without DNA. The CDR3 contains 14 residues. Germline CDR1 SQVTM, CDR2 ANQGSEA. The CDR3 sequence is CSVVLAAYSYEQYF.

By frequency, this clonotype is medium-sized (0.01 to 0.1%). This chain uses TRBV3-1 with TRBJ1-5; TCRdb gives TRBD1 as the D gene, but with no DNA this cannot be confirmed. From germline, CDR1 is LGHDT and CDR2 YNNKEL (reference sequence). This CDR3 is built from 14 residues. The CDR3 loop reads CASSQGQGNQPQHF.

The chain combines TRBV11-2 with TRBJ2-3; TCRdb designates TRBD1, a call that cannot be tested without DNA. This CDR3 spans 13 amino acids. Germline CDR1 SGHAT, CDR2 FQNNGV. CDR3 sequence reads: CASSFPPSDTQYF. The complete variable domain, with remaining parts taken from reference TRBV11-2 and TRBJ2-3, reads EAGVAQSPRYKIIEKRQSVAFWCNPISGHATLYWYQQILGQGPKLLIQFQNNGVVDDSQLPKDRFSAERLKGVDSTLKIQPAKLEDSAVYLCASSFPPSDTQYFGPGTRLTVL.

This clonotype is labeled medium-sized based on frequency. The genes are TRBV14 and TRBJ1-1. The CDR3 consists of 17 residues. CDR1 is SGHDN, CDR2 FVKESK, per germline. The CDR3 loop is CASSAGFQEGMNTEAFF.

The CDR3 loop is CSAGFGGYEQYF. The chain is built from TRBV29-1 and TRBJ2-7; TCRdb designates TRBD2, a call that cannot be tested without DNA. Germline CDR1 SQVTM, CDR2 ANQGSEA. The CDR3 is made up of 12 amino acids.

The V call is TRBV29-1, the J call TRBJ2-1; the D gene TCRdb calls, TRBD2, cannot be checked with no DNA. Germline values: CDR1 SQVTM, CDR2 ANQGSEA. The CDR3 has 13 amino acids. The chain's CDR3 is CSIRGGALNEQFF.

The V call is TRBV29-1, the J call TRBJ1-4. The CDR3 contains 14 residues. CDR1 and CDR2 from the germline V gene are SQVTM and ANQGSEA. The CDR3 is CSVEMQANNEKLFF.

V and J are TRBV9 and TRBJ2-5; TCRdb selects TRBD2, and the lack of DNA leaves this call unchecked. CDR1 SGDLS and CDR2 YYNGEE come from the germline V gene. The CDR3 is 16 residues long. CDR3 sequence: CASSSSHRAIRETQYF.

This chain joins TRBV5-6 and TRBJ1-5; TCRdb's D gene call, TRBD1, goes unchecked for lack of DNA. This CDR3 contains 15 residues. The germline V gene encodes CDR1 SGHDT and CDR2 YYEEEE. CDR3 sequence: CASTGSLNSNQPQHF.

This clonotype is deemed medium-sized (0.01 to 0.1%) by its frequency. CDR3 protein: CASSSTSAGNQPQHF. The chain couples TRBV7-9 to TRBJ1-5. Germline CDR1 and CDR2: SEHNR and FQNEAQ (reference sequence). CDR3 length equals 15 residues. Drawing the rest from reference TRBV7-9 and TRBJ1-5, the complete variable domain is DTGVSQNPRHKITKRGQNVTFRCDPISEHNRLYWYRQTLGQGPEFLTYFQNEAQLEKSRLLSDRFSAERPKGSFSTLEIQRTEQGDSAMYLCASSSTSAGNQPQHFGDGTRLSIL.

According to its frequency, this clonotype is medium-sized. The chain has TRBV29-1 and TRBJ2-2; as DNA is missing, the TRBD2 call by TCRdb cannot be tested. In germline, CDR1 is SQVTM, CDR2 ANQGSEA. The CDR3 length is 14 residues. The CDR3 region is CSAVAGGYTGELFF.

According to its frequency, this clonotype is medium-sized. The CDR3 spells CASSPAGVSGELFF. This rearrangement joins TRBV12-3 or TRBV12-4 to TRBJ2-2; absent DNA, TCRdb's TRBD2 call cannot be checked. CDR3 size: 14 residues.

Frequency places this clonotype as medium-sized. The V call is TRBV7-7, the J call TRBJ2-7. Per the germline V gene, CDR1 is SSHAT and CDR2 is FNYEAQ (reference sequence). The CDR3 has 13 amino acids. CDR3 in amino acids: CASSLAESYEQYF.

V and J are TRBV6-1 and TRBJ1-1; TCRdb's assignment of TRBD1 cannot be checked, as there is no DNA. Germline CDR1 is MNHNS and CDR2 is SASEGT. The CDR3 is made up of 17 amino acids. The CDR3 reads CASSPLTPGHLNTEAFF.

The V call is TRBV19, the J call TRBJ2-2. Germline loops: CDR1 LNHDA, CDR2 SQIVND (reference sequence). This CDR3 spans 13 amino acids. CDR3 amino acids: CASSIYSTGELFF.

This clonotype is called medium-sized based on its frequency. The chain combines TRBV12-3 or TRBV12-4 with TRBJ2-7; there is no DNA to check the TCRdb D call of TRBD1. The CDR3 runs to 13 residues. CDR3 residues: CASSFQGTYEQYF.

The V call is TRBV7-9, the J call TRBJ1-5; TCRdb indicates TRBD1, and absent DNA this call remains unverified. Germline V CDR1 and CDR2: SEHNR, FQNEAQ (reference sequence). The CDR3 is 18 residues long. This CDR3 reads CASSLGGVGENSNQPQHF.

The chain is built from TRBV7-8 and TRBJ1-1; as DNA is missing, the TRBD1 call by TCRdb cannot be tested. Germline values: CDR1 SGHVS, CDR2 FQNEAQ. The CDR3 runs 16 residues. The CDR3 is CASSLSGAGGAPIAFF.